The 18 T cell receptor beta chains below all came from one sample that was sequenced in a study of T-cell memory formation after mild COVID-19. TCRdb independently ran MiXCR on the 5' RACE reads; one entry per CDR3 protein. The sample records 450,000 or so distinct CDR3 sequences, around 25% being singletons. Sequences were obtained from PBMCs or a T cell subset sorted from them (not recorded which). The origin of the receptors is an adult woman who had mild COVID-19 (a few samples of this study predate the infection). Cell type and time point are not known.

The V call is TRBV5-1, the J call TRBJ2-7; 11 bases match TRBD2. V was clipped by 7 bases and J by 3 bases; unmatched bases: 6. CDR1 is SGHRS and CDR2 is YFSETQ in the germline V gene. CDR3 length: 14 amino acids. The CDR3 DNA reads as TGCGCCAGCGAGCGACTAGCGGGACGCTACGAGCAGTACTTC. Translated: CASERLAGRYEQYF.

DNA for the CDR3: TGTGCCACCAGTGCCAGCAGGGGTCGTGAGCAGTACTTC. Amino acids: CATSASRGREQYF. The chain couples TRBV15 to TRBJ2-7; a possible D gene is TRBD1 (6 bases). The CDR3 has 13 amino acids. In germline, CDR1 is LNHNV, CDR2 YYDKDF (reference sequence). V lost 6 bases to trimming and J lost 7 bases, with 16 bases between them.

The chain couples TRBV20-1 to TRBJ2-7; 10 bases are shared with TRBD2. V gave up 8 bases and J gave up 3 bases; unmatched junction bases: 4. Germline loops: CDR1 DFQATT, CDR2 SNEGSKA (reference sequence). The CDR3 is 12 residues long. For the CDR3, the DNA is TGCAGTTGGACTAGCGGCCACTACGAGCAGTACTTC. It codes for CSWTSGHYEQYF.

The chain uses TRBV12-3 or TRBV12-4 and TRBJ2-7, with TRBD1 matching over 8 bases. The trim removed 6 bases at V and 0 bases at J, leaving 10 bases unmatched. CDR3 size: 16 residues. The CDR3 loop is CASSHTTGESSYEQYF. The CDR3 DNA reads TGTGCCAGCAGCCACACGACAGGGGAAAGCTCCTACGAGCAGTACTTC.

This clonotype showed up just a few times. This rearrangement joins TRBV11-2 to TRBJ2-3; unclear D gene. There are 15 residues in the CDR3. The V and J ends lost 2 bases and 4 bases respectively, with 13 bases between them. Germline CDR1 SGHAT, CDR2 FQNNGV. This chain's CDR3 is CASSLLQFQADTQYF. DNA for the CDR3: TGTGCCAGCAGCTTACTTCAGTTTCAAGCAGATACGCAGTATTTT. The full variable domain, its missing parts supplied by reference TRBV11-2 and TRBJ2-3, is EAGVAQSPRYKIIEKRQSVAFWCNPISGHATLYWYQQILGQGPKLLIQFQNNGVVDDSQLPKDRFSAERLKGVDSTLKIQPAKLEDSAVYLCASSLLQFQADTQYFGPGTRLTVL.

A few counts support this clonotype. The chain is built from TRBV5-6 and TRBJ1-1; possible D gene TRBD1, 6 bases. The CDR3 loop spans 16 amino acids. The V and J ends lost 3 bases and 6 bases respectively, with 21 bases between them. The germline V gene has CDR1 SGHDT and CDR2 YYEEEE. This CDR3 is CASSYLIGGGQPEAFF. CDR3 nucleotide sequence: TGTGCCAGCAGCTACCTCATCGGCGGGGGACAACCTGAAGCTTTCTTT.

The genes are TRBV12-3 or TRBV12-4 and TRBJ1-1; 8 positions agree with TRBD1. This CDR3 comprises 16 residues. V was pared by 5 bases and J by 5 bases, with 13 bases of the junction left unmatched. This chain's CDR3 is CASSPRIQGGGTEAFF. The DNA for the CDR3 is TGTGCCAGCAGTCCCAGGATACAGGGGGGCGGTACTGAAGCTTTCTTT.

The chain joins TRBV6-6 to TRBJ2-3, with 12 bases lining up with TRBD2. The CDR3 sequence is 18 residues long. Germline V lookup: CDR1 MNHNY, CDR2 SVGAGI (reference sequence). Germline trimming cut 2 bases from V and 4 bases from J; bases unmatched to any gene: 10. CDR3 loop: CASSYGASGRARPDTQYF. CDR3 bases: TGTGCCAGCAGTTACGGGGCTAGCGGGAGGGCCAGACCAGATACGCAGTATTTT.

V gene TRBV20-1 combines with J gene TRBJ1-2; D unclear. From germline, CDR1 is DFQATT and CDR2 SNEGSKA (reference sequence). Trimming left V 3 bases short and J 3 bases short, with 11 bases between. The CDR3 is made up of 13 amino acids. CDR3 coding DNA: TGCAGTGCTAGGGAGTGGGAGGACTATGGCTACACCTTC. Protein product: CSAREWEDYGYTF.

This clonotype turned up a few times. The rearrangement joins TRBV5-6 to TRBJ2-7; 8 bases match TRBD1. CDR1 and CDR2 (germline): SGHDT, YYEEEE. The CDR3 sequence is 14 residues long. With 3 bases clipped from V and 6 bases from J, the junction kept 8 bases outside the gene matches. The CDR3 region has the DNA TGTGCCAGCAGCTCCCGGACAGGGCTGAGCGAGCAGTACTTC. Translated: CASSSRTGLSEQYF.

The chain carries TRBV6-1 and TRBJ1-5; D uncertain. The CDR3 has 15 residues. Germline V gene data show CDR1 as MNHNS and CDR2 as SASEGT. Trimming shortened V by 2 bases and J by 2 bases, and 10 bases separated the two germline ends. The DNA of the CDR3 is TGTGCCAGCAGTGAACTGGGCGGTGGCAATCAGCCCCAGCATTTT. This sequence encodes CASSELGGGNQPQHF.

The DNA for the CDR3 is TGTGCCAGCACCGGAAGGGACAGAGAAGCTTTCTTT. It translates to CASTGRDREAFF. The chain employs TRBV6-6 and TRBJ1-1; 7 bases fit TRBD1. Germline CDR1 is MNHNY and CDR2 is SVGAGI (reference sequence). The CDR3 totals 12 residues. After removal of 7 bases from V and 8 bases from J, the junction contained 7 bases not matched to a gene.

The rearrangement uses TRBV10-3 and TRBJ1-1, with D perhaps TRBD1 (6 bases). V was cut by 8 bases and J by 1 base, with 8 bases left in between. Per the germline V gene, CDR1 is ENHRY and CDR2 is SYGVKD. CDR3 length: 12 residues. The CDR3 protein is CAIGGANTEAFF. The CDR3 region has the DNA TGTGCCATCGGGGGCGCGAACACTGAAGCTTTCTTT.

In nucleotides, the CDR3 is TGTGCCAGCAGCGATTCGGGACTTACCGGGGAGCTGTTTTTT. Its protein is CASSDSGLTGELFF. This sequence joins TRBV7-2 and TRBJ2-2; D possibly corresponds to TRBD2 (6 bases). This CDR3 is 14 amino acids long. Deletions cut 5 bases from V and 5 bases from J, with 12 bases between. Germline V lookup: CDR1 SGHTA, CDR2 FQGNSA. Using reference TRBV7-2 and TRBJ2-2 for the parts outside the CDR3, the full variable domain is GAGVSQSPSNKVTEKGKDVELRCDPISGHTALYWYRQSLGQGLEFLIYFQGNSAPDKSGLPSDRFSAERTGGSVSTLTIQRTQQEDSAVYLCASSDSGLTGELFFGEGSRLTVL.

This clonotype occurred once. This sequence joins TRBV2 and TRBJ2-4, with D uncertain. The germline V and J ends were trimmed by 8 bases and 9 bases, with 23 bases remaining between them. Germline V gene sequence: CDR1 SNHLY, CDR2 FYNNEI. This CDR3 comprises 15 residues. The CDR3 DNA follows: TGTGCCAGCCGCCCAGACGGCGTAAGTTCCGGCATTCAGTACTTC. Translated, it gives CASRPDGVSSGIQYF.

The J gene is TRBJ1-4, the V gene TRBV7-2, with D uncertain. The V gene lost 5 bases and the J gene lost 3 bases, with 16 bases spanning the gap. The CDR3 spans 16 residues. The germline gives CDR1 SGHTA, CDR2 FQGNSA. The CDR3 region is CASSRGFPGSNEKLFF. As DNA, the CDR3 is TGTGCCAGCAGCAGAGGTTTTCCGGGATCTAATGAAAAACTGTTTTTT.

This clonotype was seen only a few times. V gene TRBV7-2 combines with J gene TRBJ1-2; D gene ambiguous. The CDR3 extends over 18 amino acids. Trimming cost V 2 bases and J 1 base, with 20 bases left between them. Germline CDR1 is SGHTA and CDR2 is FQGNSA. CDR3 residues: CASSLMGSWAGLNYGYTF. CDR3 nucleotide sequence: TGTGCCAGCAGCTTAATGGGGTCGTGGGCAGGACTTAACTATGGCTACACCTTC.

This clonotype was observed a few times. This chain uses TRBV30 with TRBJ2-7; D perhaps matches TRBD2 (5 bases). Germline CDR1 GTSNPN, CDR2 SVGIG (reference sequence). The CDR3 runs to 12 residues. V lost 4 bases and J lost 2, with 9 bases in between. CDR3 region: CAWNDGAYEQYF. The CDR3 DNA reads TGTGCCTGGAATGACGGGGCCTACGAGCAGTACTTC.